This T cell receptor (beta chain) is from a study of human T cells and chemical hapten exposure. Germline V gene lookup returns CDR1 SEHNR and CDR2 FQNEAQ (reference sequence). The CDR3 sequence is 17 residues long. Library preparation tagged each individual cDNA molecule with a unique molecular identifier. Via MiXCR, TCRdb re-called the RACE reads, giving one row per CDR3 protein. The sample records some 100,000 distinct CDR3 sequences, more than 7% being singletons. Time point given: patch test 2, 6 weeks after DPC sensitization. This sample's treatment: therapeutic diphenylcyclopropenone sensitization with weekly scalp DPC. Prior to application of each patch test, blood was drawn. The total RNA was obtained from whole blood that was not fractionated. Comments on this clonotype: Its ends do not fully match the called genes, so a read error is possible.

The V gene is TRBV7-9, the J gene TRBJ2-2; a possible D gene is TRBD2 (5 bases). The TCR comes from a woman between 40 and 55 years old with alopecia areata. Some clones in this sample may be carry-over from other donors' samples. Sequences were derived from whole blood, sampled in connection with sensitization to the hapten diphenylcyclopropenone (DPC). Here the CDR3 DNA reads TGTGCCAGCAGCTCCCTTGAGGGCAGATCTGACACCGGGGAGCCGTTTTTT. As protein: CASSSLEGRSDTGEPFF. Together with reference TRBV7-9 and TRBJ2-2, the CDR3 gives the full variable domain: DTGVSQNPRHKITKRGQNVTFRCDPISEHNRLYWYRQTLGQGPEFLTYFQNEAQLEKSRLLSDRFSAERPKGSFSTLEIQRTEQGDSAMYLCASSSLEGRSDTGEPFFGEGSRLTVL.